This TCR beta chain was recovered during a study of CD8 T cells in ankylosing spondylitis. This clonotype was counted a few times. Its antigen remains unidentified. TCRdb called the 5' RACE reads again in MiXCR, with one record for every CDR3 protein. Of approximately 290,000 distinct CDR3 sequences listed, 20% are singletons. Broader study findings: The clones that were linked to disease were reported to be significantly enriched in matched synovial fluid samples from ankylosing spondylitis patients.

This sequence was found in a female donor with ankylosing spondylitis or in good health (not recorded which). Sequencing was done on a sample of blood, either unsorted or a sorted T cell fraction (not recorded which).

The CDR3: CASSLVVGTEAFF. CDR3 DNA sequence: TGCGCCAGCAGCTTGGTCGTAGGGACTGAAGCTTTCTTT. The chain recombines TRBV5-1 with TRBJ1-1; no definite D call. Germline values: CDR1 SGHRS, CDR2 YFSETQ. V was shortened by 0 bases and J by 5 bases, with 8 bases between the two germline ends. The length of the CDR3 is 13 residues.